Below, 21 T cell receptor beta chains from the same sample are listed, as sequenced in a study of cytomegalovirus exposure and HLA in healthy donors. The PCR had 60 Vbeta and 13 Jbeta primers. Clones were sequenced by immunoSEQ multiplex PCR, and TCRdb holds only the in-frame ones, with some missing. Here the sample spans roughly 150,000 clones, around 75% being singletons. The sequenced material came from PBMCs. These receptors came from a man aged 18 to 30 in good health and CMV-seronegative.

J is TRBJ2-5 and V is TRBV25-1; 9 bases align to TRBD1. The end of the DNA is better explained by TRBJ2-7, so the J call may be wrong. The CDR3 sequence is 16 residues long. Germline CDR1 MGHDK, CDR2 SYGVNS. The CDR3 sequence: CASSEYPGQGPYEQYF. The CDR3 bases are TGTGCCAGCAGTGAATATCCGGGACAGGGTCCCTACGAGCAGTACTTC.

This chain links TRBV28 with TRBJ2-1; TRBD1 matches 7 bases. V was pared by 6 bases and J by 6 bases, with 8 bases of the junction left unmatched. Germline CDR1 reads MDHEN; CDR2 reads SYDVKM. The CDR3 is made up of 14 amino acids. CDR3 loop: CASRVGTVGNEQFF. In DNA form, the CDR3 reads TGTGCCAGCAGAGTCGGGACAGTGGGCAATGAGCAGTTCTTC.

In its sample, this clone was seen a few times. J is TRBJ2-1 and V is TRBV5-1; 9 bases match TRBD2. With 0 bases clipped from V and 8 bases from J, the junction kept 6 bases outside the gene matches. CDR3 size: 15 residues. Looked up from germline, CDR1 is SGHRS and CDR2 is YFSETQ. The CDR3 spells CASSLGVIAGDEQFF. Here the CDR3 DNA reads TGCGCCAGCAGCTTGGGCGTGATAGCGGGAGATGAGCAGTTCTTC.

J is TRBJ2-3 and V is TRBV2; D perhaps matches TRBD2 (6 bases). V lost 10 bases and J 3 bases, leaving 17 bases between the germline ends. There are 14 residues in the CDR3. CDR1 is SNHLY, CDR2 FYNNEI, per germline. The CDR3 here is CATAPGTSTDTQYF. The DNA for the CDR3 is TGTGCCACCGCACCCGGGACTTCGACAGATACGCAGTATTTT.

The chain is built from TRBV5-5 and TRBJ2-7; 9 bases line up with TRBD1. J lost 4 bases, V lost 4 bases, and 9 bases had no gene match. This CDR3 spans 15 amino acids. Germline-derived CDR1 and CDR2 are SGHKS and YYEKEE (reference sequence). CDR3 residues: CASSTTPGTGYEQYF. The CDR3 DNA is TGTGCCAGCAGCACCACTCCCGGGACAGGGTACGAGCAGTACTTC.

V is TRBV5-1 and J is TRBJ2-5, with 12 bases identical to TRBD2. The J call may be mistaken, given a closer DNA end match to TRBJ2-7. This CDR3 is built from 16 residues. Germline V gene sequence: CDR1 SGHRS, CDR2 YFSETQ. The CDR3 DNA reads as TGCGCCAGCAGCTCGGGAGGACTAGCGGGAATATACGAGCAGTACTTC. This translates into CASSSGGLAGIYEQYF.

The V and J genes are TRBV28 and TRBJ2-1; no reliable D call. The CDR3 is made up of 12 amino acids. V lost 10 bases, J lost 15 bases, and 22 bases lay in between. The germline CDR1 and CDR2 sequences are MDHEN and SYDVKM. DNA for the CDR3: TGTGCCACCAATTCCTACGCTGAGTTCGGGTTCTTC. This encodes CATNSYAEFGFF.

This sequence joins TRBV9 and TRBJ1-1; a weak D match, TRBD1 (6 bases). CDR3 size: 14 residues. V lost 0 bases to trimming and J lost 4 bases, with 10 bases between them. Germline lookup yields CDR1 SGDLS and CDR2 YYNGEE. This chain's CDR3 is CASSVARGGTEAFF. The CDR3 bases are TGTGCCAGCAGCGTAGCTCGAGGGGGCACTGAAGCTTTCTTT.

The J gene is TRBJ2-7, the V gene TRBV7-9; 7 bases line up with TRBD1. The CDR3 is made up of 15 amino acids. Germline V CDR1 and CDR2: SEHNR, FQNEAQ (reference sequence). The V segment lost 2 bases and the J segment 2 bases; nucleotides outside the gene matches: 6. The CDR3 spells CASSLRGGPAYEQYF. CDR3 nucleotides: TGTGCCAGCAGCTTACGAGGGGGCCCCGCCTACGAGCAGTACTTC.

V is TRBV7-2 and J is TRBJ2-5; D gene ambiguous. CDR1 SGHTA and CDR2 FQGNSA come from the germline V gene. Trimming removed 1 base from V and 5 bases from J, with 11 bases in between. This CDR3 comprises 14 residues. DNA for the CDR3: TGTGCCAGCAGCTTAGGTGGTACACCGGAGACCCAGTACTTC. It codes for CASSLGGTPETQYF.

This chain connects TRBV6-5 to TRBJ1-4; D unresolved. V was pared by 2 bases and J by 6 bases, with 7 bases between. CDR3 length: 13 residues. In germline, CDR1 is MNHEY, CDR2 SVGAGI. As DNA, the CDR3 is TGTGCCAGCAGTTACCGGGAGTATGAAAAACTGTTTTTT. It specifies CASSYREYEKLFF.

The chain combines TRBV28 with TRBJ1-2; a weak D match, TRBD1 (6 bases). With 6 bases removed from V and 6 bases from J, the gap between germline ends came to 20 bases. CDR3 length: 15 amino acids. From germline, CDR1 is MDHEN and CDR2 SYDVKM. CDR3 nucleotide sequence: TGTGCCAGCAGATCCCCCTCGGCAGGGGCACATGGCTACACCTTC. This translates into CASRSPSAGAHGYTF.

This sequence joins TRBV29-1 and TRBJ2-1; 15 bases align to TRBD2. This CDR3 has 15 residues. CDR1 is SQVTM, CDR2 ANQGSEA, per germline. J lost 6 bases, V lost 3 bases, and 3 bases had no gene match. CDR3 region: CSVEWGLAGGNEQFF. In nucleotides, the CDR3 is TGCAGCGTTGAGTGGGGACTAGCGGGAGGCAATGAGCAGTTCTTC.

This chain uses TRBV4-1 with TRBJ2-5; D may be TRBD2 (7 bases). CDR1 MGHRA and CDR2 YSYEKL come from the germline V gene. With 1 base removed from V and 2 bases from J, the gap between germline ends came to 14 bases. The CDR3 contains 16 residues. CDR3 nucleotide sequence: TGCGCCAGCAGCCAAGGTCAGGGAGGGGGGCAAGAGACCCAGTACTTC. The encoded protein is CASSQGQGGGQETQYF.

The V and J genes are TRBV19 and TRBJ2-3, with 11 bases fitting TRBD2. The V gene end was trimmed by 6 bases and the J gene end by 2 bases; junction bases not matched to a gene: 7. CDR1 and CDR2 from the germline V gene are LNHDA and SQIVND (reference sequence). The CDR3 runs to 16 residues. CDR3 nucleotide sequence: TGTGCCAGTAGATCGACTAGCGGGACCGCCACAGATACGCAGTATTTT. This codes for CASRSTSGTATDTQYF.

This clone showed up just a few times. V usage is TRBV5-6 and J usage is TRBJ2-2, with 7 bases lining up with TRBD2. The V gene's germline CDR1 is SGHDT and CDR2 YYEEEE. The CDR3 loop spans 18 amino acids. The V and J ends lost 4 bases and 2 bases, in that order; junction bases with no gene match: 14. CDR3 protein: CASSLRFVAGLNTGELFF. The CDR3 nucleotides are TGTGCCAGCAGCCTGAGATTCGTAGCGGGCCTAAACACCGGGGAGCTGTTTTTT. The complete variable domain, with remaining parts taken from reference TRBV5-6 and TRBJ2-2, reads DAGVTQSPTHLIKTRGQQVTLRCSPKSGHDTVSWYQQALGQGPQFIFQYYEEEERQRGNFPDRFSGHQFPNYSSELNVNALLLGDSALYLCASSLRFVAGLNTGELFFGEGSRLTVL.

The chain couples TRBV13 to TRBJ2-3; D remains unclear. The CDR3 extends over 17 amino acids. CDR1 and CDR2 (germline): PRHDT, FYEKMQ (reference sequence). The ends were cut back, 1 base at V and 0 bases at J, with 14 bases in the middle. In DNA, the CDR3 is TGTGCCAGCAGCTTAGAGCATGGGCAGCCCAGCACAGATACGCAGTATTTT. It specifies CASSLEHGQPSTDTQYF.

In this sample, this clone turned up a few times. The chain joins TRBV1 to TRBJ2-7; the table's D call, TRBD2, has no DNA check behind it. TRBV1 is a pseudogene segment. The CDR3 has 17 amino acids. The chain's CDR3 is CTSSLLAGGVAWDEQYF. Here the CDR3 DNA reads TGCACCAGCAGCCTCCTAGCGGGAGGGGTGGCCTGGGACGAGCAGTACTTC.

Comment on this clone: The junction and the germline gene differ at one end; a read error may be behind it. The chain recombines TRBV27 with TRBJ2-5; D gene ambiguous. The J call may be in error: the DNA end matches TRBJ2-7 better. The germline V gene encodes CDR1 MNHEY and CDR2 SMNVEV (reference sequence). The CDR3 extends over 11 amino acids. The CDR3 is CASGFLYEQYF. The CDR3 region has the DNA TGTGCCAGCGGTTTCCTCTACGAGCAGTACTTC.

V is TRBV7-9 and J is TRBJ1-4, with 10 bases lining up with TRBD1. V dropped 5 bases and J dropped 7; count of bases not matched to a gene: 13. Germline CDR1 reads SEHNR; CDR2 reads FQNEAQ (reference sequence). The CDR3 is 17 amino acids. The CDR3 nucleotides are TGTGCCAGCAGCCCTGGGACAGGGGTCCCCCTTGGTGAAAAACTGTTTTTT. Protein sequence: CASSPGTGVPLGEKLFF.

J is TRBJ2-7 and V is TRBV29-1; TRBD2 matches 16 bases. Germline loops: CDR1 SQVTM, CDR2 ANQGSEA. This CDR3 has 16 residues. The J segment lost 5 bases and the V segment lost 6 bases, leaving 10 bases of the junction unmatched. The CDR3 nucleotides read TGCAGCGTGAAAGGGACTAGCGGGAGGGCCACCCACGAGCAGTACTTC. Residues: CSVKGTSGRATHEQYF.